This section outlines one TCR beta chain sequence together with its context. Seattle cases were enrolled at active infection and followed longitudinally. The data derive from a study of blood T cell repertoires in COVID-19. Background on the study: Whether acute or convalescent, the COVID-19 samples came from the United States, Italy and Spain. Sample material is recorded as cDNA or gDNA derived from T cells, B-cell-depleted T cells, or PBMCs.

In the original workflow: Estimated nucleated cell counts came from reference gene primer amplification. The data were produced by immunoSEQ multiplex PCR, yet TCRdb's version contains in-frame clones alone and is incomplete. The V and J calls and clone size come from that table; D and trimming were worked out from the DNA. In the table there are around 60,000 clones, 75% to 90% of which are singletons. Source material: peripheral blood. The TCR was taken from a woman in her sixties or seventies with COVID-19, enrolled during active disease.

CDR3 region: CAIDRGSHQPQHF. The CDR3, as DNA: TGTGCCATCGACAGGGGCTCTCATCAGCCCCAGCATTTT. The gene calls are TRBV24-1 and TRBJ1-5; 8 positions agree with TRBD1. This CDR3 spans 13 amino acids. J lost 5 bases, V lost 11 bases, and 7 bases had no gene match. The germline gives CDR1 KGHDR, CDR2 SFDVKD.